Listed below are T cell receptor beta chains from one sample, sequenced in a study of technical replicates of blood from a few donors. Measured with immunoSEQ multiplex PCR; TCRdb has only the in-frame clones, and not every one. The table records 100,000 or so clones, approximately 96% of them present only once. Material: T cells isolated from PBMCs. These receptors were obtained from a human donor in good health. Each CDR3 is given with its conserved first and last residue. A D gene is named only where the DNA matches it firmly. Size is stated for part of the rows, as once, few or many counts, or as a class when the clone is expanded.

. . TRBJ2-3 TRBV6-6 CASSYSRGWTDTQYF TGTGCCAGCAGTTACAGCAGGGGATGGACAGATACGCAGTATTTT
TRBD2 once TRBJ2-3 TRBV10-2 CASKGASGRSTDTQYF TGCGCCAGCAAAGGGGCTAGCGGGAGAAGCACAGATACGCAGTATTTT
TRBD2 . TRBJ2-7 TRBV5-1 CASSFGTSGPPYEQYF TGCGCCAGCAGCTTCGGGACTAGCGGGCCTCCCTACGAGCAGTACTTC
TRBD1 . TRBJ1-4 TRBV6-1 CASSSPTGWGEKLFF TGTGCCAGCAGCTCTCCGACAGGGTGGGGCGAAAAACTGTTTTTT
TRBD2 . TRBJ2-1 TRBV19 CASSIWVAGASSYNEQFF TGTGCCAGTAGTATCTGGGTAGCGGGGGCGAGCTCCTACAATGAGCAGTTCTTC
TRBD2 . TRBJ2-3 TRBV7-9 CASSSSGGTDTQYF TGTGCCAGCAGCTCTAGCGGGGGCACAGATACGCAGTATTTT
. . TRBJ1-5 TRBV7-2 CASSLDWQSGQPQHF TGTGCCAGCAGCTTAGATTGGCAAAGCGGTCAGCCCCAGCATTTT
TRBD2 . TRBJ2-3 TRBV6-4 CASSDSIFAGGSDTQYF TGTGCCAGCAGTGACTCGATATTTGCGGGAGGATCTGATACGCAGTATTTT
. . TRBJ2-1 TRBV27 CASSLLGPIANNEQFF TGTGCCAGCAGTCTCCTGGGGCCTATAGCTAACAATGAGCAGTTCTTC
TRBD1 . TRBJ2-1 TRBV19 CASSIRWGGQVEWFF TGTGCCAGTAGTATTCGCTGGGGCGGACAGGTCGAATGGTTCTTC
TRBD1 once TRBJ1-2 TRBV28 CASSFPRGPTNYGYTF TGTGCCAGCAGTTTCCCCAGGGGGCCGACTAACTATGGCTACACCTTC
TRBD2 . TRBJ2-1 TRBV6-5 CASSYSTSGRVNEQFF TGTGCCAGCAGTTACTCGACTAGCGGGAGAGTTAATGAGCAGTTCTTC
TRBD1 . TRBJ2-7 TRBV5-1 CASSFEAGGYEQYF TGCGCCAGCAGCTTCGAGGCAGGGGGCTACGAGCAGTACTTC
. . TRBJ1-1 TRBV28 CASSPLDSPNTEAFF TGTGCCAGCAGTCCGCTGGACAGCCCGAACACTGAAGCTTTCTTT
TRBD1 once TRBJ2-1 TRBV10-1 CASREKSTGYNEQFF TGCGCCAGCAGAGAAAAATCGACAGGGTACAATGAGCAGTTCTTC
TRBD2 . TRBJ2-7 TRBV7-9 CASSLEAGGLSPYF TGTGCCAGCAGCTTAGAAGCGGGAGGACTCTCTCCGTACTTC
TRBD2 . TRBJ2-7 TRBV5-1 CASSSWGTSGGRSYEQYF TGCGCCAGCAGCTCGTGGGGGACTAGCGGAGGACGCTCCTACGAGCAGTACTTC
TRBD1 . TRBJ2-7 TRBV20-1 CSKTGNGEQYF TGCAGTAAGACAGGGAACGGCGAGCAGTACTTC
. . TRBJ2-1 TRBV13 CATRGGQGSAYNEQFF TGTGCCACCCGTGGAGGTCAAGGGTCCGCCTACAATGAGCAGTTCTTC
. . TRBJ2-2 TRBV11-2 CASSPPPGITGELFF TGTGCCAGCAGCCCACCCCCAGGGATCACCGGGGAGCTGTTTTTT
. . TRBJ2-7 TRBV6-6 CASSHKTHEQYF TGTGCCAGCAGTCACAAAACCCACGAGCAGTACTTC
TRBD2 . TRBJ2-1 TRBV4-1 CASSPLAGLGNEQFF TGCGCCAGCAGTCCCTTAGCGGGATTGGGCAATGAGCAGTTCTTC
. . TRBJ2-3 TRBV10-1 CASSAGLPTSDTQYF TGCGCCAGCAGTGCTGGGCTACCGACCTCAGATACGCAGTATTTT
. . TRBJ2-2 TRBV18 CASSQGVTGELFF TGTGCCAGCTCTCAAGGGGTTACCGGGGAGCTGTTTTTT